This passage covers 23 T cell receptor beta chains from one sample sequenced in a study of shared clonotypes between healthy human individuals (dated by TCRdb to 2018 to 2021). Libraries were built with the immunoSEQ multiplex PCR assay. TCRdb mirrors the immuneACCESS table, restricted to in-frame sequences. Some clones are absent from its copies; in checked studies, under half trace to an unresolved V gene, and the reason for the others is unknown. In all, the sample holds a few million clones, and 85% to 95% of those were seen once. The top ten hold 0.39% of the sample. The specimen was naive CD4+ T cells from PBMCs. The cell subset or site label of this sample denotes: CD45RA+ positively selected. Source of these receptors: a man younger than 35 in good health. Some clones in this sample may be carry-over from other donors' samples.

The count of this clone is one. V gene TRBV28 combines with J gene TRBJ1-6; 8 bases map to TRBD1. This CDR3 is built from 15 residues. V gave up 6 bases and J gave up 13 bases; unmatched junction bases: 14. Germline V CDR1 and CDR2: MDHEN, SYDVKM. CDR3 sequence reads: CASRARDRTLAPLHF. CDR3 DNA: TGTGCCAGCAGGGCGAGGGACAGGACTTTGGCTCCCCTCCACTTT.

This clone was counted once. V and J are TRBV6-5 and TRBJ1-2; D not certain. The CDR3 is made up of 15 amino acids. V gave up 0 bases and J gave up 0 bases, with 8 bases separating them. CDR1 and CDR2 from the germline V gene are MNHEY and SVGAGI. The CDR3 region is CASSYSPGPNYGYTF. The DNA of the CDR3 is TGTGCCAGCAGTTACTCCCCCGGGCCTAACTATGGCTACACCTTC.

The CDR3 DNA reads as TGTGCCAGCAGCGTGGGCAGGGGCACTAATGAAAAACTGTTTTTT. Translated: CASSVGRGTNEKLFF. The V call is TRBV7-8, the J call TRBJ1-4; a weak D match, TRBD1 (6 bases). Germline CDR1 SGHVS, CDR2 FQNEAQ. The length of the CDR3 is 15 residues. The ends were cut back, 5 bases at V and 2 bases at J, with 12 bases in the middle. Together with reference TRBV7-8 and TRBJ1-4, the CDR3 gives the full variable domain: GAGVSQSPRYKVAKRGQDVALRCDPISGHVSLFWYQQALGQGPEFLTYFQNEAQLDKSGLPSDRFFAERPEGSVSTLKIQRTQQEDSAVYLCASSVGRGTNEKLFFGSGTQLSVL.

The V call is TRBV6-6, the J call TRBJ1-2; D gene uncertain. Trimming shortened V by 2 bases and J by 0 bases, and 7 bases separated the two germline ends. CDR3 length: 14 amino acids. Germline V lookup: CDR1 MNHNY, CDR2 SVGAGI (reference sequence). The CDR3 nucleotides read TGTGCCAGCAGTTACATTGAACCTAACTATGGCTACACCTTC. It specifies CASSYIEPNYGYTF.

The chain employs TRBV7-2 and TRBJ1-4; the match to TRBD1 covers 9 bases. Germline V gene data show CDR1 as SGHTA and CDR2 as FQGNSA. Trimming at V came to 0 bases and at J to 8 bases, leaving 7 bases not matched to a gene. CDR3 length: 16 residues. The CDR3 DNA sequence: TGTGCCAGCAGCTTAGCAGCTGGACAGGGGCTGGAAAAACTGTTTTTT. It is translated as CASSLAAGQGLEKLFF.

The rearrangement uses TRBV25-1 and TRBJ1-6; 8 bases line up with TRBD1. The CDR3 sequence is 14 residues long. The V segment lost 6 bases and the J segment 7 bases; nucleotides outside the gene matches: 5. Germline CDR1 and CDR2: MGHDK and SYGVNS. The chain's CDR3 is CASRARTGNSPLHF. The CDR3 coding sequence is TGTGCCAGCAGAGCCCGGACAGGGAATTCACCCCTCCACTTT.

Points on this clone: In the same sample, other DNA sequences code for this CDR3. The CDR3 reads CASSVGLGSYNEQFF. CDR3 DNA: TGTGCCAGCAGCGTAGGACTAGGGTCTTACAATGAGCAGTTCTTC. V usage is TRBV9 and J usage is TRBJ2-1, with a weak D call TRBD2 (6 bases). Trimming shortened V by 0 bases and J by 4 bases, and 11 bases separated the two germline ends. Germline V gene data show CDR1 as SGDLS and CDR2 as YYNGEE. This CDR3 contains 15 residues.

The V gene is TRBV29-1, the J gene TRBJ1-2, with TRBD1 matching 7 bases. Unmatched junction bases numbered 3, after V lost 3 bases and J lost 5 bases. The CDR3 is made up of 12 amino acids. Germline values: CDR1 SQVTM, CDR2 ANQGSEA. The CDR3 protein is CSVELTGYGYTF. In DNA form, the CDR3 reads TGCAGCGTTGAGTTGACAGGGTATGGCTACACCTTC.

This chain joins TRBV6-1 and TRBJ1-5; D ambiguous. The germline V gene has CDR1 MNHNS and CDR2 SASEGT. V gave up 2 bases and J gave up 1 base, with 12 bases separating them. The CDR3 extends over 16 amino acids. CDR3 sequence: CASSEMLGNSNQPQHF. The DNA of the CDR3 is TGTGCCAGCAGTGAAATGTTGGGGAACAGCAATCAGCCCCAGCATTTT.

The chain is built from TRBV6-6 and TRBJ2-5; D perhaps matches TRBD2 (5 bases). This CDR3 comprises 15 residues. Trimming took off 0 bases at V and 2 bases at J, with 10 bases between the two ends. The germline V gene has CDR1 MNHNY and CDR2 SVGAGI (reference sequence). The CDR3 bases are TGTGCCAGCAGTTACTCGAGGGCAAATCAAGAGACCCAGTACTTC. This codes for CASSYSRANQETQYF.

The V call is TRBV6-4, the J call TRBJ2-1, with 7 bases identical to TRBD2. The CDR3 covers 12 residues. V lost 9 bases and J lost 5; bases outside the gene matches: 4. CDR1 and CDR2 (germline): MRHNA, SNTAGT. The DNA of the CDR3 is TGTGCCAGGCGGGAGAGAGACAATGAGCAGTTCTTC. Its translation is CARRERDNEQFF.

For the CDR3, the DNA is TGCGCCAGCAGGACTAACAATGAGCAGTTCTTC. It is translated as CASRTNNEQFF. The chain uses TRBV5-1 and TRBJ2-1, with D possibly matching TRBD2 (5 bases). The CDR3 extends over 11 amino acids. V shed 5 bases and J shed 5 bases, with 5 bases lying between them. CDR1 and CDR2 from the germline V gene are SGHRS and YFSETQ.

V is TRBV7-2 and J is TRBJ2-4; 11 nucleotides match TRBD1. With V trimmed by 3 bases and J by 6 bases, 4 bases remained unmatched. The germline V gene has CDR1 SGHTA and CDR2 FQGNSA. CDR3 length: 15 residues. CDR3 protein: CASSFGTGGGNIQYF. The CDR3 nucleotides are TGTGCCAGCAGCTTCGGGACAGGGGGAGGAAACATTCAGTACTTC.

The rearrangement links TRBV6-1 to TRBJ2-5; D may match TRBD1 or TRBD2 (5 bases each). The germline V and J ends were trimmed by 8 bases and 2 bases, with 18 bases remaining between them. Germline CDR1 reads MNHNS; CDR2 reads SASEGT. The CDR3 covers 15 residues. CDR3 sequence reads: CASRSFPGPQETQYF. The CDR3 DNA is TGTGCCAGCCGCTCTTTTCCGGGACCTCAAGAGACCCAGTACTTC.

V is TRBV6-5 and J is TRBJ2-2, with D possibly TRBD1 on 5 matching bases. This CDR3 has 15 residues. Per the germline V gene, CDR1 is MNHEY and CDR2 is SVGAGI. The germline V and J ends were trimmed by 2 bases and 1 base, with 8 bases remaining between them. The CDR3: CASSYGHVNTGELFF. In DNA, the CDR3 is TGTGCCAGCAGTTACGGACACGTGAACACCGGGGAGCTGTTTTTT.

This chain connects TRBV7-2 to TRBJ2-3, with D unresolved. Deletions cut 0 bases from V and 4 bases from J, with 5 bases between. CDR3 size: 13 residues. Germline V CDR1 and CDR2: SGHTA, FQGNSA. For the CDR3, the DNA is TGTGCCAGCAGCTTAGCCGCTCCAGATACGCAGTATTTT. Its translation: CASSLAAPDTQYF. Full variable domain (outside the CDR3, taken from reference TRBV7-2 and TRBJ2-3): GAGVSQSPSNKVTEKGKDVELRCDPISGHTALYWYRQSLGQGLEFLIYFQGNSAPDKSGLPSDRFSAERTGGSVSTLTIQRTQQEDSAVYLCASSLAAPDTQYFGPGTRLTVL.

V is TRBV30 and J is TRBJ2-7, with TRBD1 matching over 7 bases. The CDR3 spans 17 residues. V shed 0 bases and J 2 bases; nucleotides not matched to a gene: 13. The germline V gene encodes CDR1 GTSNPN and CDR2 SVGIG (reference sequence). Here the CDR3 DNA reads TGTGCCTGGAGTGTACGGGAACAGGGGCTTCGGGCCTACGAGCAGTACTTC. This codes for CAWSVREQGLRAYEQYF.

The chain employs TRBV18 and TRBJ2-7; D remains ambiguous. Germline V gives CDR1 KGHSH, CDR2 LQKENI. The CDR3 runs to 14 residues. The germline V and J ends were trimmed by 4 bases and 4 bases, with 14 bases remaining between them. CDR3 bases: TGTGCCAGCTCACTGGGCCCGCAGATATACGAGCAGTACTTC. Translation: CASSLGPQIYEQYF. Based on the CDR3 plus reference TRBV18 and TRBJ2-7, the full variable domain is NAGVMQNPRHLVRRRGQEARLRCSPMKGHSHVYWYRQLPEEGLKFMVYLQKENIIDESGMPKERFSAEFPKEGPSILRIQQVVRGDSAAYFCASSLGPQIYEQYFGPGTRLTVT.

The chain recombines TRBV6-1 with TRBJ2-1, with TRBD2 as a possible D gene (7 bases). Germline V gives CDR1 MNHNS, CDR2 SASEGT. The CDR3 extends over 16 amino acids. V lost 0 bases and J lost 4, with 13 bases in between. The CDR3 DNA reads TGTGCCAGCAGTGAAGCGTCGAGCGGGACATACAATGAGCAGTTCTTC. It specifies CASSEASSGTYNEQFF.

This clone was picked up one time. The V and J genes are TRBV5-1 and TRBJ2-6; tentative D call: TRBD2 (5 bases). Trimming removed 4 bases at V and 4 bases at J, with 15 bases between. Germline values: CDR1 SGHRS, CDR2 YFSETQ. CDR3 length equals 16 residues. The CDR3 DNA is TGCGCCAGCAGCGCTCCGGGATGGGCCGGGGCCAACGTCCTGACTTTC. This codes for CASSAPGWAGANVLTF.

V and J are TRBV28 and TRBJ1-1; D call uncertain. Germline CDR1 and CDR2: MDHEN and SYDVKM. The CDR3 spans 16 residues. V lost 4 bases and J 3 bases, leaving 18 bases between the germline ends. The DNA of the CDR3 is TGTGCCAGCAGTTCCTTGCTCAGTAAGATGGACACTGAAGCTTTCTTT. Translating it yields CASSSLLSKMDTEAFF.

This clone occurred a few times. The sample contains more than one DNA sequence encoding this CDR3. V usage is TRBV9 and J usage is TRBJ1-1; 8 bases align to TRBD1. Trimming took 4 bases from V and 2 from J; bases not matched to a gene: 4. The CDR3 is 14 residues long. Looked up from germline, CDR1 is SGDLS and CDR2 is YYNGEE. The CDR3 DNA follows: TGTGCCAGCAGCCCGACAGGGGCAAACACTGAAGCTTTCTTT. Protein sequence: CASSPTGANTEAFF.

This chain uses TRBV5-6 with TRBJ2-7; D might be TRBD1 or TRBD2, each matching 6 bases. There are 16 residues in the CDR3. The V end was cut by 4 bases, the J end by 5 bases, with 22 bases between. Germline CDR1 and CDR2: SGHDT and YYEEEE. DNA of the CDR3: TGTGCCAGCAGCCCCTTCCCCGGGGGCGCAGGGGACGAGCAGTACTTC. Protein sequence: CASSPFPGGAGDEQYF. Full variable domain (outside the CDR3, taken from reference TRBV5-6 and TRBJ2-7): DAGVTQSPTHLIKTRGQQVTLRCSPKSGHDTVSWYQQALGQGPQFIFQYYEEEERQRGNFPDRFSGHQFPNYSSELNVNALLLGDSALYLCASSPFPGGAGDEQYFGPGTRLTVT.